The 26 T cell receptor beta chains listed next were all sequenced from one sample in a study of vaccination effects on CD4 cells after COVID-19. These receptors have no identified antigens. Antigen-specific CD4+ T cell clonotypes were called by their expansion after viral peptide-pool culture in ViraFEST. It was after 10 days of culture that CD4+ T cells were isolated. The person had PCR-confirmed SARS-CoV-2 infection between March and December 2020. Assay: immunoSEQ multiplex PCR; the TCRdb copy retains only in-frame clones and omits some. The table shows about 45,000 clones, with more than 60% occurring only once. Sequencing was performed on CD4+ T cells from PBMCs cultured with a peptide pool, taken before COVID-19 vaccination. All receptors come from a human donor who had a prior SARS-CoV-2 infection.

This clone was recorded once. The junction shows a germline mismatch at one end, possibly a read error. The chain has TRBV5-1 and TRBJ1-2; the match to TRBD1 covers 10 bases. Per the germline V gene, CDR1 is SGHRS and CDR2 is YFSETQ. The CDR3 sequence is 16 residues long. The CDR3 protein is CASSSTGGFSLYAYTF. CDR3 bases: TGCGCCAGCAGCTCGACAGGGGGCTTTTCTCTTTATGCCTACACCTTC. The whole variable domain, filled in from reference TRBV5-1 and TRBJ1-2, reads KAGVTQTPRYLIKTRGQQVTLSCSPISGHRSVSWYQQTPGQGLQFLFEYFSETQRNKGNFPGRFSGRQFSNSRSEMNVSTLELGDSALYLCASSSTGGFSLYAYTFGSGTRLTVV.

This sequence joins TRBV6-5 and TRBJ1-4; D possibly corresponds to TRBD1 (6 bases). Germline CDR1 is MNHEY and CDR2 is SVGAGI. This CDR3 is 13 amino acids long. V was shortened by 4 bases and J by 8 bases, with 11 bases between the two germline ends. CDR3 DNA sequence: TGTGCCAGCAGTTCACAGGGCCGCGAAAAACTGTTTTTT. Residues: CASSSQGREKLFF.

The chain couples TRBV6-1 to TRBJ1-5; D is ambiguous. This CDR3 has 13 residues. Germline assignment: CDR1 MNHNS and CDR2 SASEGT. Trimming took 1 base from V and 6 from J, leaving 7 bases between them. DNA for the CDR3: TGTGCCAGCAGTGAAGGGGTTGTTCAGCCCCAGCATTTT. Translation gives CASSEGVVQPQHF.

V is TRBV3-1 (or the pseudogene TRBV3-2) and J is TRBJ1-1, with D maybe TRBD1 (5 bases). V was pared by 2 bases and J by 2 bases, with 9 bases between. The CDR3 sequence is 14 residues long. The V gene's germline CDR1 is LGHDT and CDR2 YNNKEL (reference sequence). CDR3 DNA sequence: TGTGCCAGCAGCCAATTTGACAGAAACACTGAAGCTTTCTTT. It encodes CASSQFDRNTEAFF.

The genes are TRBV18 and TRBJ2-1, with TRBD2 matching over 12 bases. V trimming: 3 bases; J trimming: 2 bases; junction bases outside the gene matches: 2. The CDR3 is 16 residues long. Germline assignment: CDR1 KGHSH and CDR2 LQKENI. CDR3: CASSPGLAGTYNEQFF. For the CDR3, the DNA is TGTGCCAGCTCACCGGGACTAGCGGGCACCTACAATGAGCAGTTCTTC.

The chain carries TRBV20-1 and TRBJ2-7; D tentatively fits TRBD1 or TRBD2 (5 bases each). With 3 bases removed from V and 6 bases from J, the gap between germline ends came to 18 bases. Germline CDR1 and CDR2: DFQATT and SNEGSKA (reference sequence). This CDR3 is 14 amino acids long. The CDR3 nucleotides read TGCAGTGCTAGTGGACACGAAGCGGCATCCGAGCAGTACTTC. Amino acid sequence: CSASGHEAASEQYF.

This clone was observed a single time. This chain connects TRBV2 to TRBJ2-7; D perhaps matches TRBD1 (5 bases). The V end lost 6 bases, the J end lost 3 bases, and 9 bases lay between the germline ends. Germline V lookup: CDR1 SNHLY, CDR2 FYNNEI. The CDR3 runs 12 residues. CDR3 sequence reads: CASRDDSYEQYF. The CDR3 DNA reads TGTGCCAGCAGGGACGACAGCTACGAGCAGTACTTC.

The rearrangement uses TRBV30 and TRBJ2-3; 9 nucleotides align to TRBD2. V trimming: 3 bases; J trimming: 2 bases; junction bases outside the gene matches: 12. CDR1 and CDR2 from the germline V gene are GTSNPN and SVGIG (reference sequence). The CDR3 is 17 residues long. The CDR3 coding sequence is TGTGCCTGGAGCAACCAGTGGGCTAGCGGGATCACAGATACGCAGTATTTT. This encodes CAWSNQWASGITDTQYF.

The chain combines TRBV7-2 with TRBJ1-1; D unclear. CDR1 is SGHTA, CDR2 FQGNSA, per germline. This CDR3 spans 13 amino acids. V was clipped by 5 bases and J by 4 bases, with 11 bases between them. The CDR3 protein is CASSATQGTEAFF. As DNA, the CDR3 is TGTGCCAGCAGCGCAACGCAAGGCACTGAAGCTTTCTTT.

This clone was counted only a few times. As DNA, the CDR3 is TGTGCCAGCAGTTACTCGCACAGCTCTGGAAACACCATATATTTT. This sequence encodes CASSYSHSSGNTIYF. The chain recombines TRBV6-5 with TRBJ1-3; D not resolved. This CDR3 has 15 amino acids. Germline V gives CDR1 MNHEY, CDR2 SVGAGI. The V end lost 0 bases, the J end lost 0 bases, and 6 bases lay between the germline ends.

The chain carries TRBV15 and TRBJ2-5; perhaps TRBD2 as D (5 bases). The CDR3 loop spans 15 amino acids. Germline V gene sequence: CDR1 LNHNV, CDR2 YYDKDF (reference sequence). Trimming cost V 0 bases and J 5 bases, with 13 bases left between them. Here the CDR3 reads CATSRDFSRVETQYF. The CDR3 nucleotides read TGTGCCACCAGCAGAGATTTCTCGAGGGTGGAGACCCAGTACTTC.

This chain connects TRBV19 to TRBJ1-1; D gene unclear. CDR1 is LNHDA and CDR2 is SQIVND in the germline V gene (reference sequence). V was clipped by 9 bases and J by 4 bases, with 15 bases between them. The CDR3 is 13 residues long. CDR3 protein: CASRPRIFTEAFF. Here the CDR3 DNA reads TGTGCCAGCCGACCTAGGATCTTCACTGAAGCTTTCTTT.

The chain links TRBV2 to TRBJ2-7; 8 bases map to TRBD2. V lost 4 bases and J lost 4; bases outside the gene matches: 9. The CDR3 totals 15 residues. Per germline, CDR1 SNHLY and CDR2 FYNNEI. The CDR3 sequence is CASSALGTRGYEQYF. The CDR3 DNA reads TGTGCCAGCAGTGCTTTGGGGACTAGGGGGTACGAGCAGTACTTC.

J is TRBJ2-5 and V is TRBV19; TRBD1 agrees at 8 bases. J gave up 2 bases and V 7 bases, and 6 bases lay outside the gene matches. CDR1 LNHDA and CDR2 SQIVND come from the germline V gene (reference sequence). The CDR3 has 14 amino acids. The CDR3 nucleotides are TGTGCCAGTAAAACACGGACAGGGCAAGAGACCCAGTACTTC. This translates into CASKTRTGQETQYF.

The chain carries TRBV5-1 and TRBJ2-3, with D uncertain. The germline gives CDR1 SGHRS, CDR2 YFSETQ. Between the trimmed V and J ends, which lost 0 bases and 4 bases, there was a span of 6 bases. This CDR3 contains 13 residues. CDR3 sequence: CASSLEWSDTQYF. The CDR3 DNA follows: TGCGCCAGCAGCTTGGAGTGGTCAGATACGCAGTATTTT. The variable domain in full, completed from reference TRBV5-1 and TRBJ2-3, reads KAGVTQTPRYLIKTRGQQVTLSCSPISGHRSVSWYQQTPGQGLQFLFEYFSETQRNKGNFPGRFSGRQFSNSRSEMNVSTLELGDSALYLCASSLEWSDTQYFGPGTRLTVL.

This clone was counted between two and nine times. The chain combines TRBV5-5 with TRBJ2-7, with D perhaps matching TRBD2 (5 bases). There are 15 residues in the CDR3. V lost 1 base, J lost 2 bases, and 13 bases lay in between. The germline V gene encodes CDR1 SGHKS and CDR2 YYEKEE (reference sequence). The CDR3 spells CASSLNWRATYEQYF. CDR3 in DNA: TGTGCCAGCAGCTTGAATTGGCGGGCGACCTACGAGCAGTACTTC.

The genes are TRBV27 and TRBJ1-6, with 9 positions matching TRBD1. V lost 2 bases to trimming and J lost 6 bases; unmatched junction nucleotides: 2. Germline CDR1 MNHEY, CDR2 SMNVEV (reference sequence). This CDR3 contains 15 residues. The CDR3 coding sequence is TGTGCCAGCAGTTTAATGACAGGGGGTAATTCACCCCTCCACTTT. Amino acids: CASSLMTGGNSPLHF.

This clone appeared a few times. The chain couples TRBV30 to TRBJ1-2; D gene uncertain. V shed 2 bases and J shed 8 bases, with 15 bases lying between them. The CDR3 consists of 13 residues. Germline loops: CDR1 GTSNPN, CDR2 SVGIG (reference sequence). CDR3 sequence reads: CAWSQPGDLGYTF. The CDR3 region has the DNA TGTGCCTGGAGTCAACCGGGAGATCTAGGCTACACCTTC.

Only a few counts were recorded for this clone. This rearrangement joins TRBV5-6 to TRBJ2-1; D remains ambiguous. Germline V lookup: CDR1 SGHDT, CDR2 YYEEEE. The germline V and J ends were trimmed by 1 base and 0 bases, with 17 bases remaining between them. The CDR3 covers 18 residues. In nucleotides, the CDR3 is TGTGCCAGCAGCTTGCCTAGGGCTATGGATAGCTCCTACAATGAGCAGTTCTTC. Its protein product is CASSLPRAMDSSYNEQFF.

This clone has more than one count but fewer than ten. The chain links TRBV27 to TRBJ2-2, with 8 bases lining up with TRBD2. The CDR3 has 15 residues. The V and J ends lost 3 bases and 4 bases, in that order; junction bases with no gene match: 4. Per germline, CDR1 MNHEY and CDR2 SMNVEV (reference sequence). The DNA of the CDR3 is TGTGCCAGCAGTTTTGGGACTAGAGGCACCGGGGAGCTGTTTTTT. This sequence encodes CASSFGTRGTGELFF.

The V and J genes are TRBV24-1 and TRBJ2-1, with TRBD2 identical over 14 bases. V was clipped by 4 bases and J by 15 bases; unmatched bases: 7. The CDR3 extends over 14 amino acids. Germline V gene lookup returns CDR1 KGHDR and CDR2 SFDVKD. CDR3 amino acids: CATSDRLAGGVVFF. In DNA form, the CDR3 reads TGTGCCACCAGTGACAGACTAGCGGGAGGGGTTGTGTTCTTC.

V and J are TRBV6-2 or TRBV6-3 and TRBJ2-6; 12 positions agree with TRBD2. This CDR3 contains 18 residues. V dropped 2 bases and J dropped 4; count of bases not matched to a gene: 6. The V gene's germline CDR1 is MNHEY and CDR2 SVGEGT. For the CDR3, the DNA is TGTGCCAGCAGTTACGACCTAGCGGGAGGGGTGGGGGCCAACGTCCTGACTTTC. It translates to CASSYDLAGGVGANVLTF.

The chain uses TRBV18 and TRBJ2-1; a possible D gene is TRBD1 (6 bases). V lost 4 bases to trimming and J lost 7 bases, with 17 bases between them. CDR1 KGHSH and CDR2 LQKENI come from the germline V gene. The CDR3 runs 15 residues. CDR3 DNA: TGTGCCAGCTCACGTGACGGGGCAGGGGATAATGAGCAGTTCTTC. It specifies CASSRDGAGDNEQFF.

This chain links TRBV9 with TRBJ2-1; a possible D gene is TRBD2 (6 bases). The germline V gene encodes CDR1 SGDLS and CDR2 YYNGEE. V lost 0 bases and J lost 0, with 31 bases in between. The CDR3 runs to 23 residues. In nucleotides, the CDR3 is TGTGCCAGCAGCGTAGGCCCCTCTTCTAACAGCTGGTACGCGGGGAGCTCCTACAATGAGCAGTTCTTC. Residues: CASSVGPSSNSWYAGSSYNEQFF. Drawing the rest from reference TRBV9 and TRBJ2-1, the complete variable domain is DSGVTQTPKHLITATGQRVTLRCSPRSGDLSVYWYQQSLDQGLQFLIQYYNGEERAKGNILERFSAQQFPDLHSELNLSSLELGDSALYFCASSVGPSSNSWYAGSSYNEQFFGPGTRLTVL.

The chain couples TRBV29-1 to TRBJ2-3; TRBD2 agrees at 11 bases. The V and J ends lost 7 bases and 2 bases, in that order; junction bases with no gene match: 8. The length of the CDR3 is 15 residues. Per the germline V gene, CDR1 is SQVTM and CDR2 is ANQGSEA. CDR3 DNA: TGCAGCGCTCTGCGACTAGCGGGGATCACAGATACGCAGTATTTT. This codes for CSALRLAGITDTQYF.

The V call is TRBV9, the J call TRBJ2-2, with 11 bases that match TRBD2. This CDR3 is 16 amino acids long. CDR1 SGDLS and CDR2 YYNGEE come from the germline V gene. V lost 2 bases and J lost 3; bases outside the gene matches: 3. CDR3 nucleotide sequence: TGTGCCAGCAGCGTTAGCGGGGGGGAGGACACCGGGGAGCTGTTTTTT. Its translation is CASSVSGGEDTGELFF.